The rows below give T cell receptor beta chains drawn from one sample of a study of T cell repertoires in cytomegalovirus infection. TCRdb analysed the reads with MiXCR anew, one entry per CDR3 protein. The sample gives about 310,000 distinct CDR3 sequences, around a sixth of which show up once; 12% is in the top ten. The sequenced sample consisted of PBMCs. These receptors all stem from a human donor in good health (CMV status not recorded). Some clones in this sample may be carry-over from other donors' samples. Each CDR3 is given with its conserved first and last residue. Fields, in order: clone size, CDR3 length, D gene, V gene, J gene, CDR3 protein, CDR3 DNA. The D gene is left open where the match is weak. Only part of the rows carry a size: once, few, many, or a class if the clone is expanded.

clone_size: NA; cdr3_length: 18; d_call: TRBD2; v_call: TRBV5-1; j_call: TRBJ2-1; cdr3_aa: CASSLLGLAGYAGNEQFF; cdr3_nt: TGCGCCAGCAGCTTGTTGGGACTAGCGGGGTACGCTGGGAATGAGCAGTTCTTC
clone_size: many; cdr3_length: 16; d_call: TRBD1; v_call: TRBV7-6; j_call: TRBJ2-7; cdr3_aa: CASSLGQGVVDGEQYF; cdr3_nt: TGTGCCAGCAGCTTAGGACAGGGGGTAGTCGACGGCGAGCAGTACTTC
clone_size: few; cdr3_length: 16; d_call: TRBD1; v_call: TRBV5-4; j_call: TRBJ1-6; cdr3_aa: CASSLTGVDRGSPLHF; cdr3_nt: TGTGCCAGCAGCTTGACAGGGGTCGATCGTGGTTCACCCCTCCACTTT
clone_size: NA; cdr3_length: 14; d_call: NA; v_call: TRBV11-2; j_call: TRBJ1-1; cdr3_aa: CASSLGGGATEAFF; cdr3_nt: TGTGCCAGCAGCTTAGGTGGTGGTGCCACTGAAGCTTTCTTT
clone_size: few; cdr3_length: 13; d_call: NA; v_call: TRBV27; j_call: TRBJ2-7; cdr3_aa: CASSPQASFEQYF; cdr3_nt: TGTGCCAGCAGCCCGCAGGCTAGCTTCGAGCAGTACTTC
clone_size: NA; cdr3_length: 16; d_call: TRBD2; v_call: TRBV15; j_call: TRBJ2-1; cdr3_aa: CATSRARLAGANEQFF; cdr3_nt: TGTGCCACCAGCAGAGCTAGACTAGCGGGGGCTAATGAGCAGTTCTTC
clone_size: few; cdr3_length: 14; d_call: NA; v_call: TRBV7-2; j_call: TRBJ2-2; cdr3_aa: CASSFSGDTGELFF; cdr3_nt: TGTGCCAGCAGCTTTAGCGGTGACACCGGGGAGCTGTTTTTT
clone_size: NA; cdr3_length: 14; d_call: TRBD1; v_call: TRBV11-3; j_call: TRBJ1-1; cdr3_aa: CASSSTGGHTEAFF; cdr3_nt: TGTGCCAGCAGCTCGACAGGGGGCCACACTGAAGCTTTCTTT
clone_size: many; cdr3_length: 15; d_call: NA; v_call: TRBV7-2; j_call: TRBJ2-5; cdr3_aa: CASNSYTGNQETQYF; cdr3_nt: TGTGCCAGCAACTCATATACAGGGAACCAAGAGACCCAGTACTTC
clone_size: few; cdr3_length: 14; d_call: NA; v_call: TRBV29-1; j_call: TRBJ2-7; cdr3_aa: CSVVRQGGVYEQYF; cdr3_nt: TGCAGCGTTGTACGGCAGGGTGGGGTCTACGAGCAGTACTTC
clone_size: NA; cdr3_length: 14; d_call: TRBD1; v_call: TRBV20-1; j_call: TRBJ1-3; cdr3_aa: CSATGVNSGNTIYF; cdr3_nt: TGCAGTGCAACAGGGGTTAACTCTGGAAACACCATATATTTT
clone_size: NA; cdr3_length: 15; d_call: TRBD1; v_call: TRBV12-3/TRBV12-4; j_call: TRBJ2-7; cdr3_aa: CASSLPDRDIYEQYF; cdr3_nt: TGTGCCAGCAGTTTACCCGACAGGGATATCTACGAGCAGTACTTC
clone_size: many; cdr3_length: 14; d_call: TRBD2; v_call: TRBV3-1; j_call: TRBJ2-7; cdr3_aa: CASSQAGLAGEQYF; cdr3_nt: TGTGCCAGCAGCCAAGCGGGACTAGCGGGAGAGCAGTACTTC
clone_size: many; cdr3_length: 14; d_call: NA; v_call: TRBV6-1; j_call: TRBJ2-7; cdr3_aa: CASIPTASSYEQYF; cdr3_nt: TGTGCCAGCATTCCGACGGCGAGCTCCTACGAGCAGTACTTC
clone_size: NA; cdr3_length: 14; d_call: NA; v_call: TRBV12-3/TRBV12-4; j_call: TRBJ1-2; cdr3_aa: CASRHAGDRYGYTF; cdr3_nt: TGTGCCAGCCGCCATGCAGGGGATCGGTATGGCTACACCTTC
clone_size: many; cdr3_length: 16; d_call: TRBD2; v_call: TRBV12-5; j_call: TRBJ2-1; cdr3_aa: CASGARPSGGRNEQFF; cdr3_nt: TGTGCTAGTGGTGCCCGGCCCAGCGGGGGGAGGAATGAGCAGTTCTTC
clone_size: few; cdr3_length: 11; d_call: NA; v_call: TRBV12-3/TRBV12-4; j_call: TRBJ2-1; cdr3_aa: CASSLVREQFF; cdr3_nt: TGTGCCAGCAGTCTAGTCAGGGAGCAGTTCTTC
clone_size: many; cdr3_length: 15; d_call: NA; v_call: TRBV28; j_call: TRBJ1-1; cdr3_aa: CASSLRKTGNTEAFF; cdr3_nt: TGTGCCAGCAGTTTACGGAAGACAGGGAACACTGAAGCTTTCTTT
clone_size: NA; cdr3_length: 16; d_call: NA; v_call: TRBV11-2; j_call: TRBJ2-1; cdr3_aa: CASSPPRSGSYNEQFF; cdr3_nt: TGTGCCAGCAGCCCCCCCCGTAGCGGCTCCTACAATGAGCAGTTCTTC
clone_size: few; cdr3_length: 12; d_call: NA; v_call: TRBV28; j_call: TRBJ2-2; cdr3_aa: CATRGATGELFF; cdr3_nt: TGTGCCACAAGGGGTGCCACCGGGGAGCTGTTTTTT
clone_size: many; cdr3_length: 12; d_call: NA; v_call: TRBV7-2; j_call: TRBJ2-1; cdr3_aa: CASKNSAAEQFF; cdr3_nt: TGTGCCAGCAAAAATAGCGCGGCGGAGCAGTTCTTC
clone_size: NA; cdr3_length: 16; d_call: NA; v_call: TRBV6-1; j_call: TRBJ1-1; cdr3_aa: CASSSPNRDQNTEAFF; cdr3_nt: TGTGCCAGCAGTTCCCCTAACAGGGATCAGAACACTGAAGCTTTCTTT